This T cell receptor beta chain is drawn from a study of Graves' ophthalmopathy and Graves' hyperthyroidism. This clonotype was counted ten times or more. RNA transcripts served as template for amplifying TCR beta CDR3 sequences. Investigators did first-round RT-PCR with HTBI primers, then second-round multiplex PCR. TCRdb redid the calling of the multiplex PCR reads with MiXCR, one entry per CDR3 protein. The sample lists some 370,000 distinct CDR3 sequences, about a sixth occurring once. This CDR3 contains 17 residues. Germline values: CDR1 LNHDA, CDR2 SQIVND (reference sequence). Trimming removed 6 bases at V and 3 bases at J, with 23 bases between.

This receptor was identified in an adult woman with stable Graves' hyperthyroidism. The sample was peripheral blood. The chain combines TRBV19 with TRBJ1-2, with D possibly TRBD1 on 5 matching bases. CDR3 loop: CASSSIRVQSLDYGYTF. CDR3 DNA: TGTGCCAGTAGCTCCATCAGGGTACAGAGTCTGGACTATGGCTACACCTTC.